The entry below describes one T cell receptor (beta chain). This sample stems from a study of spatial heterogeneity in lung cancer. Study details: Beta-chain sequences consistently outnumbered alpha-chain sequences in detection.

TCRdb analysed the 5' RACE reads with MiXCR anew, one entry per CDR3 protein. The data hold over 50,000 distinct CDR3 sequences, with roughly 6.4% observed a single time. The junction had 6 bases not matched to a gene; V was cut back by 6 bases and J by 0 bases. This CDR3 is 15 amino acids long. Germline-derived CDR1 and CDR2 are KGHSH and LQKENI. Time point defined: sample taken at primary tumor resection. The 60 to 90 donors had untreated early-stage non-small cell lung cancer. Unsorted tumor, nontumor lung tissue or cryopreserved PBMC supplied the whole RNA. The chain joins TRBV18 to TRBJ2-3; TRBD2 agrees at 7 bases. This specimen consisted of PBMCs, obtained at surgery. The sequence was collected from a female donor with early-stage non-small cell lung cancer. The CDR3: CASSISGASTDTQYF. The CDR3 bases are TGTGCCAGCTCGATCAGCGGGGCTAGCACAGATACGCAGTATTTT.